This record looks at one TCR beta chain sequence and its context. Its antigen remains unidentified. No much larger clone is present one base from it, and per-base qualities are unavailable. The sample belongs to a study of CD8 T cells in Susac syndrome (dated by TCRdb to the late 2010s). For context, the study as a whole: Repertoire sequencing was used to test whether CD8+ T cell activation and differentiation in Susac syndrome was antigen driven. The clonality of the CD8+ T cell repertoire was compared across around twelve healthy donors, around 14 Susac syndrome patients and 15 multiple sclerosis patients. The full study reports these points: The study acknowledged that relatively few individuals were included in the TCR sequencing and HLA analysis.

CDR1 and CDR2 are read off the germline V gene (reference sequence) as LNHDA and SQIVND. V loses 4 bases of germline sequence and J loses 8 bases, and the interval between the two ends is 11 bases. Counted from cysteine to phenylalanine, this CDR3 has 12 amino acids. CDR3 DNA only is kept here, 36 bases in frame from base 1. RNA was extracted using the RNeasy kit, and roughly 0.45 to 1 microgram was reverse transcribed with random hexamers. TCR beta CDR3 regions were amplified with the immunoSEQ multiplex PCR assay covering 54 Vbeta and 13 Jbeta segments. PCR amplification bias was corrected using a synthetic template baseline for primer optimization and computational correction. For the original study's pipeline: Only productive sequences were kept, with reads annotated to V, D and J genes according to IMGT and analyzed in immunoSEQ Analyzer. Clonality was computed as one minus Shannon entropy normalized by log2 of the number of productive unique sequences. Public and private clones were assessed among the 100 most prevalent clones of each patient and control. Susac-specific clones were defined as absent from healthy and MS cohorts, 1052 published viral clones and other ImmuneACCESS disease sequences. TCRdb reprocessing: public reads trimmed at Q25 with fastp, clones called with MiXCR, in-frame beta chains kept. Records with the same CDR3 protein are collapsed into one entry carrying the most frequent genes and DNA. The V and J calls reflect TCRdb's pipeline rather than the authors' work. This sample is represented by about 300,000 distinct CDR3 sequences; around nine tenths of them were singletons. The ten most abundant clones make up less than 0.2% of the sample.

Peripheral blood CD8+ and CD4+ T cells from healthy donors, Susac syndrome patients and multiple sclerosis patients were profiled by high-throughput TCR beta sequencing. The multiple sclerosis controls were treatment-naive patients whose relapsing-remitting disease, either stable or active, fulfilled the revised McDonald criteria. CD8+ TEMRA cells were enriched by FACS, while bulk CD8+ and CD4+ T cells were purified by magnetic negative isolation. Blood was collected in EDTA tubes and processed within 24 hours, with PBMCs isolated through density gradient centrifugation. PBMCs intended for TCR sequencing were frozen in liquid nitrogen and were later thawed in a 37 degrees C water bath. Purity of sorted or isolated CD4+, CD8+ and CD8+ TEMRA cells was at least 90%.

The chain links TRBV19 with TRBJ1-2; there is no confident call for the D gene. The specimen sequenced was CD8+ T cells from PBMCs. The source of this sequence is a human donor with multiple sclerosis. This receptor has the CDR3 CASSNKNGGYTF. The nucleotide sequence is TGTGCCAGTAGTAACAAAAACGGAGGCTACACCTTC.